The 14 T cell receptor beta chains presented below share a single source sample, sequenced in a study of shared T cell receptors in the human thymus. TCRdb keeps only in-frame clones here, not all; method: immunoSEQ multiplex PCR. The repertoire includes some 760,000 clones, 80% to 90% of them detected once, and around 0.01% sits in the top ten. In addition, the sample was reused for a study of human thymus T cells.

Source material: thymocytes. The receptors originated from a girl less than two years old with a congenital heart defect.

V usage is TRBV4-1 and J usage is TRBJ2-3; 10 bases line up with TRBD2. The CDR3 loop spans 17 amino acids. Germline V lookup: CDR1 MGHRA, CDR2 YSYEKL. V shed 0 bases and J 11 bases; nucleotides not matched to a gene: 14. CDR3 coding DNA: TGCGCCAGCAGCCAAGAATGGTTAGGACTAGCGGAGCGAAAGCAGTATTTT. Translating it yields CASSQEWLGLAERKQYF.

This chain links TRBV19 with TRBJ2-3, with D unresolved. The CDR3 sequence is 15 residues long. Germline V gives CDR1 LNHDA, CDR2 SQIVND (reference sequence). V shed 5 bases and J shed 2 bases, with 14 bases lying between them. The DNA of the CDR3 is TGTGCCAGTAGTGCCTTGTCCGGGTACACAGATACGCAGTATTTT. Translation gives CASSALSGYTDTQYF.

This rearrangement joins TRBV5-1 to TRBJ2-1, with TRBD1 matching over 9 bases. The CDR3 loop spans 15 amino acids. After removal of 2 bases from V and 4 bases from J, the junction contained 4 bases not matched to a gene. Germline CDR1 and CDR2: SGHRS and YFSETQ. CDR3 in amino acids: CASSFWGQGYNEQFF. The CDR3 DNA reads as TGCGCCAGCAGCTTTTGGGGACAGGGTTACAATGAGCAGTTCTTC.

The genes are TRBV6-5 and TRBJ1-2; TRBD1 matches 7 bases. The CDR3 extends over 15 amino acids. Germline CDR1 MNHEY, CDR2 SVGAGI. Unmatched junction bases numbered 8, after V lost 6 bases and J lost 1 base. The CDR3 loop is CASSDRDEDNYGYTF. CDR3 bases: TGTGCCAGCAGCGACAGGGATGAAGATAACTATGGCTACACCTTC.

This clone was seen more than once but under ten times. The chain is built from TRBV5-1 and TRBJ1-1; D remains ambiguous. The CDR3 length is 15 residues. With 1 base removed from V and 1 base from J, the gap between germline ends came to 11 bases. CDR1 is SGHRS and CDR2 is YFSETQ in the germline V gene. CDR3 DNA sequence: TGCGCCAGCAGCTTGATGTACCTAACGAACACTGAAGCTTTCTTT. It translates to CASSLMYLTNTEAFF.

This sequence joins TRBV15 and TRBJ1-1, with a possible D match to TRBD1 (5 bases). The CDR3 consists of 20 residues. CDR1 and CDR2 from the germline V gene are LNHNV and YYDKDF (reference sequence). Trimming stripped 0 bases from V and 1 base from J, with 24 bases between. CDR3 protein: CATSRDGEGTDIGQNTEAFF. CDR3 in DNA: TGTGCCACCAGCAGAGATGGGGAGGGTACGGATATAGGACAGAACACTGAAGCTTTCTTT.

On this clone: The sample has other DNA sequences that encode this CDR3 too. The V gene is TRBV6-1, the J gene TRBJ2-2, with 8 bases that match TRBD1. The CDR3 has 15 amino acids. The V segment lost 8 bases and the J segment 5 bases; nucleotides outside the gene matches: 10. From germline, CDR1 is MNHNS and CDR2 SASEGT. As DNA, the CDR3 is TGTGCCAGCTCGGGGACAGGAGTGAATACCGGGGAGCTGTTTTTT. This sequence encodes CASSGTGVNTGELFF.

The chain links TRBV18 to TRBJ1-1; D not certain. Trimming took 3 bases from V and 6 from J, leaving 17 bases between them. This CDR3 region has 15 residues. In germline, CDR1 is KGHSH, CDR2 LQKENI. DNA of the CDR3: TGTGCCAGCTCACCTATCACCTCGTGGCCCTCTGAAGCTTTCTTT. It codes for CASSPITSWPSEAFF.

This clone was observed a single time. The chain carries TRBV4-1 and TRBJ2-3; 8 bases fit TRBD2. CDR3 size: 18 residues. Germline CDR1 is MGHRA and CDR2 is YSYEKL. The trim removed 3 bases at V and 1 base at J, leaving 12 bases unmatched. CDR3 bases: TGCGCCAGCAGCCAGGATAACCCCCTGCGGGGGGGCACAGATACGCAGTATTTT. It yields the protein CASSQDNPLRGGTDTQYF.

CDR3 sequence: CASSHKGGYEQYF. CDR3 coding DNA: TGTGCCAGCAGCCACAAGGGGGGGTACGAGCAGTACTTC. V and J are TRBV7-9 and TRBJ2-5, with TRBD2 as a possible D gene (7 bases). The J call may be in error: the DNA end matches TRBJ2-7 better. The CDR3 length is 13 residues. Germline lookup yields CDR1 SEHNR and CDR2 FQNEAQ (reference sequence).

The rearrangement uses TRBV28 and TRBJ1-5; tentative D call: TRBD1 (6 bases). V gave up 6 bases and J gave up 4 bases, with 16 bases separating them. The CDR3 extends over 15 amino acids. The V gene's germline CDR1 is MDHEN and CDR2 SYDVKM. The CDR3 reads CASRVRGGENQPQHF. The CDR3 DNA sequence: TGTGCCAGCAGGGTCCGAGGGGGGGAAAATCAGCCCCAGCATTTT.

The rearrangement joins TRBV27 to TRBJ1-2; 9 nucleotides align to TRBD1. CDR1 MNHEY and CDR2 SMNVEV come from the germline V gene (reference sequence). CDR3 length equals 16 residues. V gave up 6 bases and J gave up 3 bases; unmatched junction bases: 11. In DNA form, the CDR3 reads TGTGCCAGCAGCCGACTGGGGGGACAGGGTGACTATGGCTACACCTTC. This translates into CASSRLGGQGDYGYTF.

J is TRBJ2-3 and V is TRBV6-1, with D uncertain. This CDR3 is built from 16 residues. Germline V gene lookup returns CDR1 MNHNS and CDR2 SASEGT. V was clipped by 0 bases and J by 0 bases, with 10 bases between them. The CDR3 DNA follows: TGTGCCAGCAGTGAAGCGCGGAGCCCTAGCACAGATACGCAGTATTTT. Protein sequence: CASSEARSPSTDTQYF.

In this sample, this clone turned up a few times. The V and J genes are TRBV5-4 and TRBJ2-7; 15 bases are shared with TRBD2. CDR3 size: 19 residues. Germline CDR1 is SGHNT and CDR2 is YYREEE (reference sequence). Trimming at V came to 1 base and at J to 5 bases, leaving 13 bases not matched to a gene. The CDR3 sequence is CASSLRARTSGGAVHEQYF. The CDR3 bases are TGTGCCAGCAGCTTGCGGGCGAGGACTAGCGGGGGGGCGGTCCACGAGCAGTACTTC.